The 28 T cell receptor beta chains below were found in one sample sequenced in a study of cytomegalovirus exposure and HLA in healthy donors. Use of 60 Vbeta and 13 Jbeta primers characterized the PCR. Using immunoSEQ multiplex PCR, the repertoire was profiled, and TCRdb retains in-frame clones only, with some absent. The sample lists 150,000 to 250,000 clones, approximately 85% occurring once. The material sequenced was PBMCs. Every receptor here comes from a woman aged 50 to 60 in good health and CMV-seropositive.

CDR3 nucleotides: TGTGCCACCAGCAGCCGGACAGGGGTGTTGACTGAAGCTTTCTTT. It translates to CATSSRTGVLTEAFF. This chain uses TRBV15 with TRBJ1-1; TRBD1 agrees at 9 bases. From germline, CDR1 is LNHNV and CDR2 YYDKDF (reference sequence). With V trimmed by 3 bases and J by 5 bases, 7 bases remained unmatched. The CDR3 spans 15 residues. The full variable domain, completed using reference TRBV15 and TRBJ1-1, is DAMVIQNPRYQVTQFGKPVTLSCSQTLNHNVMYWYQQKSSQAPKLLFHYYDKDFNNEADTPDNFQSRRPNTSFCFLDIRSPGLGDTAMYLCATSSRTGVLTEAFFGQGTRLTVV.

The genes are TRBV6-5 and TRBJ2-3, with TRBD2 as a possible D gene (6 bases). CDR3 length equals 16 residues. Trimming took off 0 bases at V and 0 bases at J, with 10 bases between the two ends. The germline gives CDR1 MNHEY, CDR2 SVGAGI. CDR3 coding DNA: TGTGCCAGCAGTTACTCGACTAGGCCGAGCACAGATACGCAGTATTTT. Translating gives CASSYSTRPSTDTQYF.

The chain is built from TRBV10-3 and TRBJ2-1; possible D gene TRBD2, 5 bases. CDR3 length equals 12 residues. The ends were cut back, 4 bases at V and 5 bases at J, with 6 bases in the middle. Germline-derived CDR1 and CDR2 are ENHRY and SYGVKD. The CDR3: CAISAGNNEQFF. DNA for the CDR3: TGTGCCATCAGTGCGGGGAACAATGAGCAGTTCTTC.

This chain joins TRBV19 and TRBJ1-1; D ambiguous. The CDR3 is made up of 13 amino acids. Trimming shortened V by 5 bases and J by 4 bases, and 11 bases separated the two germline ends. Per germline, CDR1 LNHDA and CDR2 SQIVND (reference sequence). In nucleotides, the CDR3 is TGTGCCAGTAGTTCGGTTTCAGGCACTGAAGCTTTCTTT. Translated, it gives CASSSVSGTEAFF.

This clone was counted a few times. The chain joins TRBV6-5 to TRBJ1-2; no clear D gene. V lost 6 bases, J lost 4 bases, and 18 bases lay in between. This CDR3 spans 15 amino acids. Germline V CDR1 and CDR2: MNHEY, SVGAGI. Here the CDR3 DNA reads TGTGCCAGCAGAGCCGCCCTTGAGGTAGCCTATGGCTACACCTTC. Translated, it gives CASRAALEVAYGYTF.

The chain couples TRBV19 to TRBJ2-1, with TRBD1 matching over 9 bases. J gave up 3 bases and V 6 bases, and 6 bases lay outside the gene matches. The CDR3 sequence is 15 residues long. CDR1 LNHDA and CDR2 SQIVND come from the germline V gene (reference sequence). Here the CDR3 DNA reads TGTGCCAGTAGGGCCGGGACAGGGAGCTACAATGAGCAGTTCTTC. Protein product: CASRAGTGSYNEQFF. Full variable domain (outside the CDR3, taken from reference TRBV19 and TRBJ2-1): DGGITQSPKYLFRKEGQNVTLSCEQNLNHDAMYWYRQDPGQGLRLIYYSQIVNDFQKGDIAEGYSVSREKKESFPLTVTSAQKNPTAFYLCASRAGTGSYNEQFFGPGTRLTVL.

In regard to this clone: One end of the junction varies from germline; a read error may be responsible. The chain links TRBV7-6 to TRBJ2-1; TRBD2 might be the D (5 bases). The germline gives CDR1 SGHVS, CDR2 FNYEAQ. The CDR3 totals 14 residues. The CDR3: CASSLAQALDEQFF. The CDR3 DNA is TGTGCCAGCAGCCTAGCCCAGGCCCTCGATGAGCAGTTCTTC. Complete variable domain (other parts from reference TRBV7-6 and TRBJ2-1): GAGVSQSPRYKVTKRGQDVALRCDPISGHVSLYWYRQALGQGPEFLTYFNYEAQQDKSGLPNDRFSAERPEGSISTLTIQRTEQRDSAMYRCASSLAQALDEQFFGPGTRLTVL.

The chain recombines TRBV28 with TRBJ1-5, with TRBD1 matching 8 bases. CDR3 length: 17 residues. Germline assignment: CDR1 MDHEN and CDR2 SYDVKM. Trimming took 8 bases from V and 2 from J; bases not matched to a gene: 14. CDR3 DNA: TGTGCCAGCGGCGGGGCAGGGGGCGCCCAGGGCAATCAGCCCCAGCATTTT. It codes for CASGGAGGAQGNQPQHF.

The chain recombines TRBV30 with TRBJ1-4; D possibly corresponds to TRBD1 (5 bases). The CDR3 runs 15 residues. V dropped 0 bases and J dropped 3 bases, with 11 bases sitting between them. Germline assignment: CDR1 GTSNPN and CDR2 SVGIG (reference sequence). The CDR3 loop is CAWSVVRVSNEKLFF. The DNA for the CDR3 is TGTGCCTGGAGTGTAGTCAGGGTGTCTAATGAAAAACTGTTTTTT.

This chain uses TRBV6-1 with TRBJ2-1; a weak D match, TRBD2 (6 bases). The CDR3 contains 15 residues. Trimming left V 7 bases short and J 0 bases short, with 13 bases between. Germline assignment: CDR1 MNHNS and CDR2 SASEGT. The CDR3: CASTRLGSSYNEQFF. The CDR3 nucleotides read TGTGCCAGCACCCGACTAGGGAGCTCCTACAATGAGCAGTTCTTC.

The chain uses TRBV5-1 and TRBJ2-5; TRBD2 is a possible D gene (7 bases). V was pared by 1 base and J by 9 bases, with 13 bases between. The CDR3 loop spans 13 amino acids. Germline CDR1 SGHRS, CDR2 YFSETQ. CDR3: CASSLLRGGAQYF. Here the CDR3 DNA reads TGCGCCAGCAGCTTGCTGAGGGGGGGGGCCCAGTACTTC.

The chain combines TRBV5-3 with TRBJ2-7; D perhaps matches TRBD2 (5 bases). TRBV5-3 is recorded as an ORF, its role being uncertain. Trimming stripped 7 bases from V and 0 bases from J, with 17 bases between. The length of the CDR3 is 15 residues. In nucleotides, the CDR3 is TGTGCCAGACATCTTCCAAGAGGGAGCTCCTACGAGCAGTACTTC. It translates to CARHLPRGSSYEQYF.

This rearrangement joins TRBV7-9 to TRBJ1-5; D unresolved. Germline assignment: CDR1 SEHNR and CDR2 FQNEAQ (reference sequence). V lost 4 bases and J lost 6, with 7 bases in between. There are 12 residues in the CDR3. CDR3 region: CASSSSGQPQHF. As DNA, the CDR3 is TGTGCCAGCAGCTCCTCCGGTCAGCCCCAGCATTTT. Full variable domain (rest looked up from reference TRBV7-9 and TRBJ1-5): DTGVSQNPRHKITKRGQNVTFRCDPISEHNRLYWYRQTLGQGPEFLTYFQNEAQLEKSRLLSDRFSAERPKGSFSTLEIQRTEQGDSAMYLCASSSSGQPQHFGDGTRLSIL.

The V gene is TRBV6-1, the J gene TRBJ2-7, with TRBD1 as a possible D gene (6 bases). This CDR3 comprises 15 residues. The germline V gene encodes CDR1 MNHNS and CDR2 SASEGT. Trimming shortened V by 3 bases and J by 7 bases, and 19 bases separated the two germline ends. The DNA for the CDR3 is TGTGCCAGCAGTGACAATCTTGTACAGGGAAGGGAGCAGTACTTC. Amino acid sequence: CASSDNLVQGREQYF.

The chain joins TRBV5-1 to TRBJ2-5, with 10 positions matching TRBD1. J gave up 0 bases and V 4 bases, and 0 bases lay outside the gene matches. The CDR3 extends over 14 amino acids. Germline V CDR1 and CDR2: SGHRS, YFSETQ. CDR3 sequence: CASSGTGDQETQYF. The DNA of the CDR3 is TGCGCCAGCAGCGGGACAGGGGACCAAGAGACCCAGTACTTC.

The chain employs TRBV5-1 and TRBJ1-2; 8 bases are shared with TRBD1. Germline loops: CDR1 SGHRS, CDR2 YFSETQ. Trimming cost V 4 bases and J 6 bases; bases outside gene matches: 5. The CDR3 totals 13 residues. In DNA, the CDR3 is TGCGCCAGCAGCCAGAAACAGGGGGATGGCTACACCTTC. Protein product: CASSQKQGDGYTF.

The gene calls are TRBV10-1 and TRBJ1-4; no clear D. The CDR3 covers 13 residues. The V end was cut by 2 bases, the J end by 8 bases, with 9 bases between. Looked up from germline, CDR1 is WNHNN and CDR2 is SYGVQD (reference sequence). In DNA, the CDR3 is TGCGCCAGCAGTGAGGTTCCGGGGGAAAAACTGTTTTTT. As protein: CASSEVPGEKLFF.

The V gene is TRBV28, the J gene TRBJ2-7; tentatively, D is TRBD1 (5 bases). The CDR3 spans 15 residues. In germline, CDR1 is MDHEN, CDR2 SYDVKM. Trimming removed 6 bases from V and 3 bases from J, with 18 bases in between. Here the CDR3 reads CASSLAGQGNYEQYF. In nucleotides, the CDR3 is TGTGCCAGCAGCCTCGCCGGTCAGGGAAACTACGAGCAGTACTTC.

This clone came up once. This chain links TRBV30 with TRBJ2-7, with 9 nucleotides matching TRBD1. The CDR3 is made up of 16 amino acids. Germline values: CDR1 GTSNPN, CDR2 SVGIG (reference sequence). J lost 1 base, V lost 2 bases, and 9 bases had no gene match. The CDR3 sequence: CAWSTPGQGGSYEQYF. CDR3 coding DNA: TGTGCCTGGAGTACACCGGGACAGGGTGGTTCCTACGAGCAGTACTTC. Variable domain in full (rest from reference TRBV30 and TRBJ2-7): SQTIHQWPATLVQPVGSPLSLECTVEGTSNPNLYWYRQAAGRGLQLLFYSVGIGQISSEVPQNLSASRPQDRQFILSSKKLLLSDSGFYLCAWSTPGQGGSYEQYFGPGTRLTVT.

The genes are TRBV15 and TRBJ1-2, with a tentative D call TRBD1 (6 bases). V gave up 0 bases and J gave up 3 bases, with 8 bases separating them. Germline CDR1 reads LNHNV; CDR2 reads YYDKDF (reference sequence). The length of the CDR3 is 14 residues. CDR3 nucleotides: TGTGCCACCAGCAGAGATTCAGGGGACTATGGCTACACCTTC. This gives the protein CATSRDSGDYGYTF.

This clone showed up just once. This chain links TRBV11-2 with TRBJ2-2; 9 nucleotides align to TRBD2. Germline V gene data show CDR1 as SGHAT and CDR2 as FQNNGV. V shed 5 bases and J 6 bases; nucleotides not matched to a gene: 13. This CDR3 is built from 17 residues. The CDR3 reads CASSPRSRGGASGELFF. The DNA of the CDR3 is TGTGCCAGCAGCCCCAGGTCGCGGGGGGGGGCATCCGGGGAGCTGTTTTTT.

The genes are TRBV19 and TRBJ2-1; the match to TRBD1 covers 7 bases. Germline V gene lookup returns CDR1 LNHDA and CDR2 SQIVND (reference sequence). V trimming: 8 bases; J trimming: 9 bases; junction bases outside the gene matches: 10. This CDR3 contains 13 residues. The CDR3 sequence is CASALTGPIEQFF. The CDR3 bases are TGTGCCAGTGCCCTGACAGGGCCCATTGAGCAGTTCTTC.

This sequence joins TRBV10-3 and TRBJ2-1; 10 bases line up with TRBD1. Germline values: CDR1 ENHRY, CDR2 SYGVKD. The length of the CDR3 is 17 residues. V gave up 3 bases and J gave up 7 bases; unmatched junction bases: 12. The CDR3 sequence is CAISDFGGDRGANEQFF. The CDR3 DNA is TGTGCCATCAGTGATTTTGGGGGGGACAGGGGAGCGAATGAGCAGTTCTTC.

V usage is TRBV6-5 and J usage is TRBJ1-2, with TRBD1 identical over 7 bases. Germline V gene lookup returns CDR1 MNHEY and CDR2 SVGAGI. The V segment lost 6 bases and the J segment 4 bases; nucleotides outside the gene matches: 11. This CDR3 is 15 amino acids long. CDR3 sequence: CASRPTGEWSYGYTF. DNA for the CDR3: TGTGCCAGCAGACCAACAGGGGAGTGGAGCTATGGCTACACCTTC.

This chain links TRBV28 with TRBJ2-7; 7 bases are shared with TRBD2. The CDR3 consists of 16 residues. J was trimmed by 5 bases and V by 2 bases; bases with no gene match: 12. CDR1 is MDHEN, CDR2 SYDVKM, per germline. The CDR3: CASSLRPGLSKDEQYF. Written as DNA, the CDR3 is TGTGCCAGCAGTTTAAGACCGGGACTAAGTAAAGACGAGCAGTACTTC.

The chain has TRBV9 and TRBJ1-1, with 9 bases that match TRBD1. The germline V gene encodes CDR1 SGDLS and CDR2 YYNGEE. The J segment lost 4 bases and the V segment lost 2 bases, leaving 3 bases of the junction unmatched. The length of the CDR3 is 14 residues. CDR3 DNA: TGTGCCAGCAGCGTTCTGGACAGGGGCACTGAAGCTTTCTTT. Translation gives CASSVLDRGTEAFF.

This clone was picked up a small number of times. The chain uses TRBV7-7 and TRBJ2-5, with 10 bases identical to TRBD1. The CDR3 has 15 amino acids. The germline V gene has CDR1 SSHAT and CDR2 FNYEAQ (reference sequence). Trimming cost V 4 bases and J 4 bases; bases outside gene matches: 6. The CDR3 bases are TGTGCCAGCAGCTCCGGGACAGGGGCGGGAGAGACCCAGTACTTC. Protein: CASSSGTGAGETQYF.

The chain uses TRBV11-3 and TRBJ2-1, with 7 bases identical to TRBD2. In germline, CDR1 is SGHNT, CDR2 YENEEA. V trimming: 3 bases; J trimming: 5 bases; junction bases outside the gene matches: 4. The length of the CDR3 is 14 residues. DNA of the CDR3: TGTGCCAGCAGCTTGAGCGGGGTAAACAATGAGCAGTTCTTC. It encodes CASSLSGVNNEQFF. The entire variable domain, with the rest obtained from reference TRBV11-3 and TRBJ2-1, is as follows: EAGVVQSPRYKIIEKKQPVAFWCNPISGHNTLYWYLQNLGQGPELLIRYENEEAVDDSQLPKDRFSAERLKGVDSTLKIQPAELGDSAVYLCASSLSGVNNEQFFGPGTRLTVL.